This TCR beta chain was retrieved from a study of blood T cell repertoires in COVID-19. Study context: There were acute and convalescent COVID-19 samples, and they came from the United States, Italy and Spain. T cells, B-cell-depleted T cells, or PBMCs supplied cDNA or gDNA.

TCRdb's table, derived via immunoSEQ multiplex PCR, lists solely in-frame clones and lacks some. This table has approximately 470,000 clones, 70% to 90% appearing once. V was pared by 6 bases and J by 5 bases, with 18 bases between. The CDR3 runs to 15 residues. The germline V gene has CDR1 SEHNR and CDR2 FQNEAQ (reference sequence). This clonotype originated in a human donor in a cohort sampled during active COVID-19. The sequenced material came from peripheral blood. The genes are TRBV7-9 and TRBJ2-3; a weak D match, TRBD2 (6 bases). In DNA, the CDR3 is TGTGCCAGCAGAAAGGGTTCGCCCGGGGGAGATACGCAGTATTTT. Protein product: CASRKGSPGGDTQYF.